This passage covers 32 T cell receptor beta chains from one sample sequenced in a study of cytomegalovirus exposure and HLA in healthy donors. PCR employed 60 Vbeta and 13 Jbeta primers. Here immunoSEQ multiplex PCR was the method, and the copy in TCRdb shows in-frame clones only, minus some. The data hold 100,000 to 150,000 clones, with 70% to 80% observed a single time. The sequencing sample was made of PBMCs. Receptors originate from a man aged 18 to 30 in good health and CMV-seronegative.

The chain joins TRBV18 to TRBJ2-3, with a possible D match to TRBD2 (6 bases). The CDR3 totals 15 residues. From germline, CDR1 is KGHSH and CDR2 LQKENI. V lost 4 bases, J lost 0 bases, and 11 bases lay in between. The CDR3 nucleotides read TGTGCCAGCTCACTCACCAGCGGGAGCACAGATACGCAGTATTTT. It specifies CASSLTSGSTDTQYF. Full variable domain (outside the CDR3, taken from reference TRBV18 and TRBJ2-3): NAGVMQNPRHLVRRRGQEARLRCSPMKGHSHVYWYRQLPEEGLKFMVYLQKENIIDESGMPKERFSAEFPKEGPSILRIQQVVRGDSAAYFCASSLTSGSTDTQYFGPGTRLTVL.

The chain links TRBV5-6 to TRBJ2-1; possible D gene TRBD2, 6 bases. Looked up from germline, CDR1 is SGHDT and CDR2 is YYEEEE. The CDR3 is 16 residues long. The V gene lost 4 bases and the J gene lost 2 bases, with 16 bases spanning the gap. The CDR3 bases are TGTGCCAGCAGCCCCGAGCTAGCGCCTACCTACAATGAGCAGTTCTTC. This sequence encodes CASSPELAPTYNEQFF.

The chain carries TRBV7-2 and TRBJ2-3, with TRBD2 identical over 14 bases. V was clipped by 1 base and J by 8 bases; unmatched bases: 2. Germline CDR1 and CDR2: SGHTA and FQGNSA. CDR3 length: 15 amino acids. The DNA for the CDR3 is TGTGCCAGCAGCTTAGAGGGACTAGCGGGAGTTACGCAGTATTTT. Amino acid sequence: CASSLEGLAGVTQYF.

The rearrangement uses TRBV4-3 and TRBJ1-2; unclear D gene. CDR1 LGHNA and CDR2 YSLEER come from the germline V gene. This CDR3 spans 12 amino acids. The V and J ends lost 4 bases and 7 bases respectively, with 10 bases between them. In DNA form, the CDR3 reads TGCGCCAGCAGCCCATCCATCGGTGGCTACACCTTC. Translation: CASSPSIGGYTF.

J is TRBJ1-2 and V is TRBV19; D remains unclear. Germline-derived CDR1 and CDR2 are LNHDA and SQIVND (reference sequence). V shed 2 bases and J shed 4 bases, with 14 bases lying between them. The CDR3 runs 15 residues. This CDR3 reads CASSIRPGLGYGYTF. CDR3 bases: TGTGCCAGTAGTATACGTCCCGGGTTAGGCTATGGCTACACCTTC.

This clone has more than one count but fewer than ten. The genes are TRBV27 and TRBJ2-1; 9 bases are shared with TRBD2. Unmatched junction bases numbered 7, after V lost 1 base and J lost 9 bases. In germline, CDR1 is MNHEY, CDR2 SMNVEV (reference sequence). CDR3 length: 15 residues. This chain's CDR3 is CASSLWAGGGGEQFF. CDR3 DNA: TGTGCCAGCAGTTTATGGGCGGGAGGGGGCGGTGAGCAGTTCTTC.

The CDR3 DNA reads as TGTGCCAGCAGCGTCCAGATGGGGACAGACTCTGGAAACACCATATATTTT. Translated, it gives CASSVQMGTDSGNTIYF. This chain connects TRBV9 to TRBJ1-3, with TRBD1 matching 7 bases. Trimming cost V 2 bases and J 0 bases; bases outside gene matches: 8. This CDR3 comprises 17 residues. The germline gives CDR1 SGDLS, CDR2 YYNGEE.

The gene calls are TRBV7-2 and TRBJ2-7; 9 bases map to TRBD2. The CDR3 is 16 amino acids. The ends lost 0 bases at V and 7 bases at J; junction bases unmatched: 10. Germline V gene data show CDR1 as SGHTA and CDR2 as FQGNSA. The CDR3 sequence: CASSLAGAGGPREQYF. CDR3 nucleotide sequence: TGTGCCAGCAGCTTAGCGGGCGCGGGAGGGCCGAGGGAGCAGTACTTC. Full variable domain (rest looked up from reference TRBV7-2 and TRBJ2-7): GAGVSQSPSNKVTEKGKDVELRCDPISGHTALYWYRQSLGQGLEFLIYFQGNSAPDKSGLPSDRFSAERTGGSVSTLTIQRTQQEDSAVYLCASSLAGAGGPREQYFGPGTRLTVT.

The rearrangement uses TRBV28 and TRBJ2-5, with TRBD1 matching 9 bases. The CDR3 runs 13 residues. Germline V gives CDR1 MDHEN, CDR2 SYDVKM. Trimming cost V 4 bases and J 3 bases; bases outside gene matches: 0. CDR3 DNA sequence: TGTGCCAGCAGTTGGACAGGGGAAGAGACCCAGTACTTC. The encoded protein is CASSWTGEETQYF.

The chain uses TRBV28 and TRBJ2-3; tentatively, D is TRBD2 (7 bases). In germline, CDR1 is MDHEN, CDR2 SYDVKM. Deletions cut 1 base from V and 0 bases from J, with 20 bases between. This CDR3 spans 19 amino acids. The CDR3 bases are TGTGCCAGCAGTTTATATAGGGGGGGAGGGGCGGCTAGCACAGATACGCAGTATTTT. Its translation is CASSLYRGGGAASTDTQYF.

A note on this clone: This sample also contains other DNA sequences that code for the same CDR3. The V call is TRBV28, the J call TRBJ2-7; D perhaps matches TRBD1 (6 bases). The V and J ends lost 5 bases and 3 bases respectively, with 14 bases between them. This CDR3 spans 14 amino acids. Germline V lookup: CDR1 MDHEN, CDR2 SYDVKM. This chain's CDR3 is CASSAGTFLYEQYF. The CDR3 DNA reads as TGTGCCAGCAGTGCCGGGACATTCCTCTACGAGCAGTACTTC.

Only one count was recorded for this clone. The V call is TRBV11-2, the J call TRBJ2-7, with 7 nucleotides matching TRBD2. This CDR3 has 15 amino acids. V was pared by 1 base and J by 2 bases, with 5 bases of the junction left unmatched. The germline V gene encodes CDR1 SGHAT and CDR2 FQNNGV. CDR3 amino acids: CASSLGLAEPYEQYV. The DNA of the CDR3 is TGTGCCAGCAGCTTAGGTCTAGCGGAGCCCTACGAGCAGTACGTC.

The chain employs TRBV15 and TRBJ2-3; TRBD2 aligns across 8 bases. CDR1 and CDR2 (germline): LNHNV, YYDKDF (reference sequence). The J segment lost 2 bases and the V segment lost 1 base, leaving 14 bases of the junction unmatched. This CDR3 is built from 19 residues. The CDR3 spells CATSRAGTSAAKATDTQYF. The CDR3 coding sequence is TGTGCCACCAGCAGAGCGGGGACTAGTGCAGCCAAAGCCACAGATACGCAGTATTTT.

The chain recombines TRBV30 with TRBJ1-1; 8 bases agree with TRBD1. The germline CDR1 and CDR2 sequences are GTSNPN and SVGIG (reference sequence). This CDR3 is 14 amino acids long. The V gene end was trimmed by 0 bases and the J gene end by 10 bases; junction bases not matched to a gene: 10. The CDR3 DNA reads TGTGCCTGGAGTGTACCAGGGGGCGGGATAGGAGCTTTCTTT. Protein: CAWSVPGGGIGAFF.

The V gene is TRBV6-1, the J gene TRBJ2-1; D possibly corresponds to TRBD2 (5 bases). Trimming took 6 bases from V and 9 from J, leaving 12 bases between them. This CDR3 contains 12 residues. The germline V gene encodes CDR1 MNHNS and CDR2 SASEGT. CDR3 in DNA: TGTGCCAGCAGACCCGGACTTCTTGAGCAGTTCTTC. This encodes CASRPGLLEQFF.

A note on this clone: The junction departs from germline at one end; a sequencing error may be responsible. The rearrangement links TRBV6-1 to TRBJ2-1; 10 bases fit TRBD2. The length of the CDR3 is 17 residues. Germline V lookup: CDR1 MNHNS, CDR2 SASEGT. CDR3 in DNA: TGTGCCAGCAGTCAAGCTAGCGGGAGAGGGGTCTACAATGAGCAGTTCTTC. Protein product: CASSQASGRGVYNEQFF.

The chain uses TRBV15 and TRBJ2-3; 9 bases are a match to TRBD1. Germline V gene data show CDR1 as LNHNV and CDR2 as YYDKDF (reference sequence). Germline trimming cut 2 bases from V and 3 bases from J; bases unmatched to any gene: 12. CDR3 size: 18 residues. The chain's CDR3 is CATSRTGTGRFGTDTQYF. CDR3 coding DNA: TGTGCCACCAGCAGAACCGGGACAGGGAGGTTCGGAACAGATACGCAGTATTTT. The variable domain in full, with the rest retrieved from reference TRBV15 and TRBJ2-3, is DAMVIQNPRYQVTQFGKPVTLSCSQTLNHNVMYWYQQKSSQAPKLLFHYYDKDFNNEADTPDNFQSRRPNTSFCFLDIRSPGLGDTAMYLCATSRTGTGRFGTDTQYFGPGTRLTVL.

This rearrangement joins TRBV27 to TRBJ2-6; tentatively, D is TRBD2 (6 bases). Germline V gene lookup returns CDR1 MNHEY and CDR2 SMNVEV (reference sequence). The CDR3 is 16 residues long. Trimming removed 4 bases at V and 3 bases at J, with 13 bases between. CDR3 sequence (DNA): TGTGCCAGCAGTTGGAGAAGGGGAGGTGGGGCCAACGTCCTGACTTTC. Translating gives CASSWRRGGGANVLTF.

This chain's CDR3 is CASSPRRPSSGNTIYF. CDR3 sequence (DNA): TGTGCCAGCTCACCACGGCGGCCGAGCTCTGGAAACACCATATATTTT. The J gene is TRBJ1-3, the V gene TRBV18; D is unresolved. V was shortened by 1 base and J by 0 bases, with 10 bases between the two germline ends. The CDR3 contains 16 residues. Germline CDR1 and CDR2: KGHSH and LQKENI.

The CDR3 DNA reads as TGTGCCTGGTATCGGGGTAGCGGCAATGAGCAGTTCTTC. Residues: CAWYRGSGNEQFF. The chain joins TRBV30 to TRBJ2-1; tentatively, D is TRBD2 (6 bases). Germline-derived CDR1 and CDR2 are GTSNPN and SVGIG (reference sequence). The CDR3 covers 13 residues. Trimming cost V 5 bases and J 6 bases, with 14 bases left between them.

The genes are TRBV7-9 and TRBJ2-7; the D gene is possibly TRBD1 (6 bases). CDR1 and CDR2 (germline): SEHNR, FQNEAQ (reference sequence). The CDR3 sequence is 14 residues long. V lost 9 bases to trimming and J lost 5 bases, with 20 bases between them. CDR3 nucleotide sequence: TGTGCCAGTCAGGACCAGGGGCTTTCTAACGAGCAGTACTTC. Its protein product is CASQDQGLSNEQYF.

V is TRBV6-6 and J is TRBJ2-7; D unresolved. V was clipped by 7 bases and J by 2 bases, with 9 bases between them. In germline, CDR1 is MNHNY, CDR2 SVGAGI (reference sequence). The CDR3 is 12 amino acids. DNA for the CDR3: TGTGCCAGCATTAAGGAGCCCTACGAGCAGTACTTC. It encodes CASIKEPYEQYF.

The rearrangement uses TRBV7-3 and TRBJ2-1; perhaps TRBD2 as D (5 bases). The CDR3 sequence is 13 residues long. Looked up from germline, CDR1 is SGHTA and CDR2 is FQGTGA. V gave up 3 bases and J gave up 6 bases, with 9 bases separating them. The CDR3 DNA is TGTGCCAGCAGCTTTCCGGGAACCAATGAGCAGTTCTTC. Translation: CASSFPGTNEQFF.

The V call is TRBV27, the J call TRBJ2-5; 9 bases align to TRBD1. The DNA end favors TRBJ2-7, so the J call may be wrong. The CDR3 loop spans 16 amino acids. Germline V gives CDR1 MNHEY, CDR2 SMNVEV (reference sequence). This CDR3 is CASSLLVGDRAYEQYF. In DNA form, the CDR3 reads TGTGCCAGCAGTTTATTGGTAGGGGACAGGGCCTACGAGCAGTACTTC.

The V call is TRBV13, the J call TRBJ2-3; D gene uncertain. Germline values: CDR1 PRHDT, CDR2 FYEKMQ (reference sequence). CDR3 length equals 15 residues. Trimming left V 7 bases short and J 1 base short, with 15 bases between. As DNA, the CDR3 is TGTGCCAGCAAAATCCGACTCCCAGGCACAGATACGCAGTATTTT. It specifies CASKIRLPGTDTQYF.

The CDR3 DNA is TGTGCCAGCAGCTTGTTCCCTAGCGGGAGCCCATCAGATACGCAGTATTTT. It translates to CASSLFPSGSPSDTQYF. The chain recombines TRBV5-6 with TRBJ2-3, with 10 bases matching TRBD2. In germline, CDR1 is SGHDT, CDR2 YYEEEE. J gave up 4 bases and V 1 base, and 9 bases lay outside the gene matches. The CDR3 covers 17 residues. Combining the CDR3 with reference TRBV5-6 and TRBJ2-3 gives the whole variable domain DAGVTQSPTHLIKTRGQQVTLRCSPKSGHDTVSWYQQALGQGPQFIFQYYEEEERQRGNFPDRFSGHQFPNYSSELNVNALLLGDSALYLCASSLFPSGSPSDTQYFGPGTRLTVL.

The count of this clone is one. The rearrangement uses TRBV27 and TRBJ1-2; D possibly corresponds to TRBD1 (5 bases). The germline V gene has CDR1 MNHEY and CDR2 SMNVEV (reference sequence). The germline V and J ends were trimmed by 2 bases and 4 bases, with 8 bases remaining between them. The CDR3 totals 13 residues. The CDR3 region is CASSLRGSYGYTF. The CDR3 DNA is TGTGCCAGCAGTTTACGGGGGAGCTATGGCTACACCTTC.

V and J are TRBV7-2 and TRBJ1-3; no clear D gene. V shed 1 base and J shed 4 bases, with 8 bases lying between them. The CDR3 runs to 14 residues. Germline CDR1 is SGHTA and CDR2 is FQGNSA. CDR3 nucleotide sequence: TGTGCCAGCAGCTTAGACGGGAACGGAAACACCATATATTTT. This encodes CASSLDGNGNTIYF.

This clone was picked up one time. V usage is TRBV7-2 and J usage is TRBJ2-2, with a tentative D call TRBD1 (6 bases). The CDR3 totals 15 residues. The germline gives CDR1 SGHTA, CDR2 FQGNSA. Trimming pared 5 bases from V and 0 bases from J, leaving 10 bases between. The chain's CDR3 is CASSTGTPNTGELFF. DNA for the CDR3: TGTGCCAGCAGCACCGGGACACCGAACACCGGGGAGCTGTTTTTT.

CDR3 in amino acids: CASSYGTGSYEQYF. The CDR3 coding sequence is TGTGCCAGCAGCTACGGGACAGGGAGTTACGAGCAGTACTTC. The rearrangement links TRBV7-2 to TRBJ2-7; 9 bases line up with TRBD1. Germline CDR1 reads SGHTA; CDR2 reads FQGNSA. V trimming: 4 bases; J trimming: 4 bases; junction bases outside the gene matches: 5. The CDR3 length is 14 residues.

The chain recombines TRBV27 with TRBJ2-5, with D tentatively TRBD2 (6 bases). The germline CDR1 and CDR2 sequences are MNHEY and SMNVEV (reference sequence). The germline V and J ends were trimmed by 5 bases and 3 bases, with 10 bases remaining between them. The CDR3 totals 13 residues. CDR3 DNA: TGTGCCAGCAGTCCTAGGAGGGAAGAGACCCAGTACTTC. Translated, it gives CASSPRREETQYF.

The V and J genes are TRBV7-3 and TRBJ2-3; weak D call: TRBD1 (6 bases). The CDR3 covers 14 residues. Germline lookup yields CDR1 SGHTA and CDR2 FQGTGA. Trimming stripped 5 bases from V and 4 bases from J, with 13 bases between. As DNA, the CDR3 is TGTGCCAGCAGCCAACAGGGCGCGGCAGATACGCAGTATTTT. It translates to CASSQQGAADTQYF.